This passage covers 24 T cell receptor beta chains from one sample sequenced in a study of blood T cells in healthy people across ages. A second PCR, run for about 6 to 11 cycles, used a sample-barcoded 5' primer plus a J-beta primer mix. One entry per CDR3 protein results from TCRdb running MiXCR on the 5' RACE reads. The profile shows some 900,000 distinct CDR3 sequences, around 48% of them singletons. Sequenced input: blood. The receptors shown here come from a man aged 25-45 years in good health.

The J gene is TRBJ1-6, the V gene TRBV7-9; D ambiguous. V was clipped by 3 bases and J by 10 bases, with 16 bases between them. This CDR3 spans 15 amino acids. Germline V lookup: CDR1 SEHNR, CDR2 FQNEAQ (reference sequence). This chain's CDR3 is CASSFRPGATSPLHF. CDR3 in DNA: TGTGCCAGCAGCTTCCGCCCCGGAGCGACCTCACCCCTCCACTTT.

This rearrangement joins TRBV28 to TRBJ2-7, with 7 nucleotides matching TRBD2. CDR1 MDHEN and CDR2 SYDVKM come from the germline V gene. The V and J ends lost 3 bases and 3 bases, in that order; junction bases with no gene match: 5. The CDR3 contains 14 residues. The CDR3 region is CASSFRGVSYEQYF. For the CDR3, the DNA is TGTGCCAGCAGTTTCCGGGGGGTAAGCTACGAGCAGTACTTC.

The chain joins TRBV20-1 to TRBJ2-5, with D perhaps matching TRBD1 or TRBD2 (6 bases each). The DNA end favors TRBJ2-7, so the J call may be wrong. The germline V gene has CDR1 DFQATT and CDR2 SNEGSKA (reference sequence). The CDR3 length is 12 residues. For the CDR3, the DNA is TGCAGTGCTCCCCGGGGGCTCTACGAGCAGTACTTC. This translates into CSAPRGLYEQYF.

In this sample, this clonotype turned up a few times. The rearrangement links TRBV12-3 or TRBV12-4 to TRBJ2-3, with 9 bases lining up with TRBD2. V was clipped by 6 bases and J by 12 bases; unmatched bases: 16. The CDR3 consists of 15 residues. CDR3 DNA sequence: TGTGCCAGCAGCCACTCCTACTCTAGCGGGGACGCACAGTATTTT. This encodes CASSHSYSSGDAQYF.

The V gene is TRBV20-1, the J gene TRBJ2-3; the match to TRBD1 covers 9 bases. CDR3 length: 14 residues. Trimming at V came to 5 bases and at J to 5 bases, leaving 8 bases not matched to a gene. Germline CDR1 reads DFQATT; CDR2 reads SNEGSKA (reference sequence). DNA of the CDR3: TGCAGTGCTGAACCGGGACAGGGTCTAGATACGCAGTATTTT. Translating gives CSAEPGQGLDTQYF.

The chain joins TRBV7-2 to TRBJ1-2, with D possibly being TRBD1 (6 bases). V gave up 7 bases and J gave up 6 bases, with 15 bases separating them. The CDR3 sequence is 13 residues long. Per the germline V gene, CDR1 is SGHTA and CDR2 is FQGNSA. In DNA form, the CDR3 reads TGTGCCAGCAACCAAATACAGGGTAATGGCTACACCTTC. This encodes CASNQIQGNGYTF.

The rearrangement joins TRBV2 to TRBJ2-1, with unresolved D. The CDR3 contains 16 residues. The germline V gene encodes CDR1 SNHLY and CDR2 FYNNEI. Trimming left V 4 bases short and J 0 bases short, with 13 bases between. CDR3: CASSVGQASSYNEQFF. The CDR3, as DNA: TGTGCCAGCAGTGTAGGGCAGGCTAGCTCCTACAATGAGCAGTTCTTC.

The chain couples TRBV15 to TRBJ1-5, with D perhaps matching TRBD1 (5 bases). There are 16 residues in the CDR3. Trimming stripped 0 bases from V and 4 bases from J, with 13 bases between. The germline V gene encodes CDR1 LNHNV and CDR2 YYDKDF (reference sequence). The CDR3 sequence is CATSRDLGVSNQPQHF. The CDR3 DNA follows: TGTGCCACCAGCAGAGATCTGGGGGTATCTAATCAGCCCCAGCATTTT.

This chain links TRBV20-1 with TRBJ1-4; a possible D gene is TRBD1 (6 bases). In germline, CDR1 is DFQATT, CDR2 SNEGSKA (reference sequence). The CDR3 has 14 residues. Trimming stripped 5 bases from V and 0 bases from J, with 10 bases between. The CDR3 DNA is TGCAGTGCTTTGAAGGGGGCAACTAATGAAAAACTGTTTTTT. Translating gives CSALKGATNEKLFF.

This clonotype was detected a few times. The V gene is TRBV7-2, the J gene TRBJ1-2; 7 bases map to TRBD1. The CDR3 loop spans 14 amino acids. Trimming cost V 5 bases and J 5 bases; bases outside gene matches: 8. Germline CDR1 is SGHTA and CDR2 is FQGNSA. CDR3 region: CASSLTGTDYGYTF. As DNA, the CDR3 is TGTGCCAGCAGCCTTACCGGGACAGATTATGGCTACACCTTC.

The CDR3 DNA sequence: TGCAGTGCCCTAAGCGGGGATCAGCCCCAGCATTTT. Amino acids: CSALSGDQPQHF. The chain is built from TRBV20-1 and TRBJ1-5; no clear D. Trimming stripped 6 bases from V and 5 bases from J, with 11 bases between. The length of the CDR3 is 12 residues. CDR1 is DFQATT and CDR2 is SNEGSKA in the germline V gene (reference sequence).

This chain joins TRBV29-1 and TRBJ1-2; weak D call: TRBD1 (5 bases). Trimming pared 1 base from V and 8 bases from J, leaving 20 bases between. CDR1 is SQVTM and CDR2 is ANQGSEA in the germline V gene. The CDR3 loop spans 15 amino acids. The CDR3 sequence: CSVEVGAINFRGYTF. The CDR3 DNA is TGCAGCGTTGAAGTTGGGGCGATCAATTTTAGGGGCTACACCTTC. Filled out from reference TRBV29-1 and TRBJ1-2, the complete variable domain reads SAVISQKPSRDICQRGTSLTIQCQVDSQVTMMFWYRQQPGQSLTLIATANQGSEATYESGFVIDKFPISRPNLTFSTLTVSNMSPEDSSIYLCSVEVGAINFRGYTFGSGTRLTVV.

This clonotype was counted only a few times. It may be a read error: a sequence one base away is much more abundant. The CDR3 here is CASSQLAGSSYNEQYF. CDR3 nucleotides: TGTGCCAGCAGCCAGTTAGCGGGGAGCTCCTACAATGAGCAGTACTTC. The chain is built from TRBV14 and TRBJ2-1, with TRBD2 matching over 8 bases. Judging by the DNA end, TRBJ2-7 fits better; the J call may be wrong. Germline V CDR1 and CDR2: SGHDN, FVKESK. This CDR3 is 16 amino acids long.

The chain joins TRBV29-1 to TRBJ2-7; 7 positions match TRBD2. J gave up 6 bases and V 3 bases, and 8 bases lay outside the gene matches. Germline CDR1 reads SQVTM; CDR2 reads ANQGSEA. This CDR3 comprises 13 residues. The CDR3: CSVEGGSEVEQYF. DNA for the CDR3: TGCAGCGTTGAGGGCGGGAGCGAGGTCGAGCAGTACTTC.

J is TRBJ1-5 and V is TRBV5-8; 7 bases match TRBD1. V trimming: 0 bases; J trimming: 2 bases; junction bases outside the gene matches: 5. The CDR3 has 16 amino acids. The germline gives CDR1 SGHTS, CDR2 YDEGEE. This chain's CDR3 is CASSLAAGTGNQPQHF. The CDR3 DNA sequence: TGTGCCAGCAGCTTGGCCGCGGGGACAGGCAATCAGCCCCAGCATTTT. Full variable domain (missing parts from reference TRBV5-8 and TRBJ1-5): EAGVTQSPTHLIKTRGQQATLRCSPISGHTSVYWYQQALGLGLQFLLWYDEGEERNRGNFPPRFSGRQFPNYSSELNVNALELEDSALYLCASSLAAGTGNQPQHFGDGTRLSIL.

This sequence joins TRBV9 and TRBJ1-6; D possibly corresponds to TRBD1 (5 bases). This CDR3 is 15 amino acids long. The germline V gene has CDR1 SGDLS and CDR2 YYNGEE. V lost 4 bases and J 9 bases, leaving 17 bases between the germline ends. The CDR3 DNA reads TGTGCCAGCAGCCGGGACGCTAAGTGGGGTTCACCCCTCCACTTT. This encodes CASSRDAKWGSPLHF. Full variable domain (rest looked up from reference TRBV9 and TRBJ1-6): DSGVTQTPKHLITATGQRVTLRCSPRSGDLSVYWYQQSLDQGLQFLIQYYNGEERAKGNILERFSAQQFPDLHSELNLSSLELGDSALYFCASSRDAKWGSPLHFGNGTRLTVT.

This chain uses TRBV10-3 with TRBJ2-1, with TRBD2 identical over 7 bases. Germline CDR1 and CDR2: ENHRY and SYGVKD. After removal of 0 bases from V and 6 bases from J, the junction contained 5 bases not matched to a gene. This CDR3 is built from 15 residues. The CDR3 sequence is CAISESSTSSNEQFF. The DNA for the CDR3 is TGTGCCATCAGTGAGTCCTCGACTAGCAGCAATGAGCAGTTCTTC.

This clonotype was observed a handful of times. The V gene is TRBV10-3, the J gene TRBJ2-7; no firm D call. Matching the DNA end better, TRBJ2-5 makes the J call doubtful. Germline V lookup: CDR1 ENHRY, CDR2 SYGVKD. This CDR3 is built from 11 residues. The DNA for the CDR3 is TGTGCCATCGGCGCAAGGGAGACCCAGTACTTC. As protein: CAIGARETQYF.

The genes are TRBV4-2 and TRBJ2-7; the D call may be TRBD1 or TRBD2 (5 bases each). Germline assignment: CDR1 LGHNA and CDR2 YNFKEQ. The CDR3 runs 13 residues. Trimming pared 4 bases from V and 5 bases from J, leaving 12 bases between. For the CDR3, the DNA is TGTGCCAGCAGCCGAGGGACGGCGGACGAGCAGTACTTC. As protein: CASSRGTADEQYF.

This chain uses TRBV15 with TRBJ2-1; D might be TRBD2 (7 bases). The CDR3 is 14 amino acids. Germline CDR1 reads LNHNV; CDR2 reads YYDKDF (reference sequence). The V end was cut by 4 bases, the J end by 13 bases, with 20 bases between. Written as DNA, the CDR3 is TGTGCCACCAGCAATCCAGGGGAGGGCAAGAGACAGTTCTTC. This codes for CATSNPGEGKRQFF.

The CDR3 region is CAISESPSGGTNTGELFF. The CDR3 region has the DNA TGTGCCATCAGTGAGTCGCCTAGCGGGGGGACGAACACCGGGGAGCTGTTTTTT. The chain carries TRBV10-3 and TRBJ2-2; 11 nucleotides align to TRBD2. Germline trimming cut 0 bases from V and 0 bases from J; bases unmatched to any gene: 3. CDR1 and CDR2 from the germline V gene are ENHRY and SYGVKD. This CDR3 region has 18 residues.

The chain has TRBV28 and TRBJ1-5; TRBD1 matches at 8 bases. Germline trimming cut 4 bases from V and 6 bases from J; bases unmatched to any gene: 8. The V gene's germline CDR1 is MDHEN and CDR2 SYDVKM. The CDR3 consists of 15 residues. This CDR3 reads CASSSSDRAGQPQHF. The CDR3 region has the DNA TGTGCCAGCAGTTCATCGGACAGGGCCGGTCAGCCCCAGCATTTT.

The gene calls are TRBV28 and TRBJ1-1; D is unclear. Germline V gene sequence: CDR1 MDHEN, CDR2 SYDVKM. The V gene lost 7 bases and the J gene lost 1 base, with 7 bases spanning the gap. This CDR3 comprises 12 residues. The CDR3, as DNA: TGTGCCAGCAAGTCGCCGAACACTGAAGCTTTCTTT. Protein product: CASKSPNTEAFF.

Regarding this clonotype: This may come from a read error, since a much larger clone is one base off. The chain employs TRBV7-9 and TRBJ2-3, with TRBD2 identical over 8 bases. With V trimmed by 1 base and J by 2 bases, 2 bases remained unmatched. Germline assignment: CDR1 SEHNR and CDR2 FQNEAQ (reference sequence). This CDR3 has 15 amino acids. DNA for the CDR3: TGTGCCAGCAGCTTAGTTAGCGGGACCACAGATACGCAGTATTTT. It is translated as CASSLVSGTTDTQYF.